This TCR beta chain came from a study of T cell responses to AZD1222 COVID-19 vaccine. Study-level results: The number of AZD1222 recipients seropositive at baseline was only five or six. Clonal diversity may have been underestimated, and the donors were mostly white British, with more females than males.

In germline, CDR1 is MNHEY, CDR2 SMNVEV (reference sequence). Trimming at V came to 3 bases and at J to 0 bases, leaving 8 bases not matched to a gene. The CDR3 spans 17 residues. The assay was immunoSEQ multiplex PCR, and TCRdb's table has in-frame clones only and misses some. This repertoire shows about 180,000 clones, approximately 90% found once; its top ten account for 2.5% to 3%. In the case of this clone: Its antigen is undetermined.

This specimen was peripheral blood, taken on day 0 of AZD1222 vaccination. The V call is TRBV27, the J call TRBJ1-1, with 9 bases identical to TRBD1. The sequence was obtained from an adult in good health. As DNA, the CDR3 is TGTGCCAGCAGTTTCATACCGGACAGGGGACTGAACACTGAAGCTTTCTTT. Residues: CASSFIPDRGLNTEAFF.